These 22 T cell receptor beta chains were all obtained from the same sample, sequenced in a study of post-analysis software for immune sequencing data. Study results and limitations: Comparison of patients with controls showed a handful of TRBV segments more frequent in patients, TRBV5-6, TRBV5-1 and TRBV20-1 among them.

Antigens for these TCRs are unknown. cDNA libraries of TCR beta carried unique molecular identifiers. From the PCR reads, TCRdb called clonotypes with MiXCR, one entry per CDR3 protein. The sample has over 150,000 distinct CDR3 sequences, about 32% seen once. Material for sequencing was blood. These receptors were obtained from a girl under 18 with multiple sclerosis.

The chain has TRBV20-1 and TRBJ2-7, with 8 bases lining up with TRBD2. This CDR3 has 15 residues. Germline V gives CDR1 DFQATT, CDR2 SNEGSKA (reference sequence). Trimming at V came to 3 bases and at J to 0 bases, leaving 7 bases not matched to a gene. The CDR3 DNA is TGCAGTGCTAGGCCCGCCAGCGGGAGCTCCTACGAGCAGTACTTC. It yields the protein CSARPASGSSYEQYF.

About this clonotype: The junction departs from germline at one end; a sequencing error may be responsible. CDR3 loop: CASSLRGRALYDYTF. The CDR3 bases are TGTGCCAGCAGTTTACGAGGCAGGGCCCTCTATGACTACACCTTC. V gene TRBV12-3 or TRBV12-4 combines with J gene TRBJ1-2; D might be TRBD1 (5 bases). This CDR3 contains 15 residues.

The rearrangement uses TRBV20-1 and TRBJ1-2; D unresolved. Germline V gene lookup returns CDR1 DFQATT and CDR2 SNEGSKA (reference sequence). The length of the CDR3 is 15 residues. The V end was cut by 0 bases, the J end by 2 bases, with 13 bases between. CDR3 sequence: CSARDRPEPNYGYTF. CDR3 in DNA: TGCAGTGCTAGAGATCGTCCAGAACCAAACTATGGCTACACCTTC.

This clonotype appeared a few times. A much larger clone is a single base away; this may be a read error. V usage is TRBV27 and J usage is TRBJ2-3; D unresolved. V was trimmed by 8 bases and J by 2 bases, leaving 8 bases between them. Germline V CDR1 and CDR2: MNHEY, SMNVEV (reference sequence). This CDR3 comprises 12 residues. The CDR3 is CASGPYTDTQYF. The CDR3, as DNA: TGTGCCAGCGGCCCGTACACAGATACGCAGTATTTT.

Many counts were recorded for this clonotype. V and J are TRBV28 and TRBJ2-1; 8 bases fit TRBD1. J lost 10 bases, V lost 3 bases, and 11 bases had no gene match. CDR3 length equals 15 residues. The germline V gene has CDR1 MDHEN and CDR2 SYDVKM. The CDR3 sequence is CASSLGRGLSGEQFF. The CDR3 region has the DNA TGTGCCAGCAGTTTGGGCAGGGGGCTGTCAGGGGAGCAGTTCTTC.

The chain employs TRBV30 and TRBJ2-3; tentative D call: TRBD2 (6 bases). The CDR3 covers 15 residues. V was clipped by 0 bases and J by 3 bases, with 13 bases between them. The V gene's germline CDR1 is GTSNPN and CDR2 SVGIG (reference sequence). This CDR3 is CAWSVIAEKTDTQYF. The CDR3 bases are TGTGCCTGGAGTGTCATAGCGGAGAAAACAGATACGCAGTATTTT.

This clonotype was seen a few times. The CDR3 nucleotides are TGCAGCGATAGCGGGAGGATGGCTAATGAAAAACTGTTTTTT. Amino acids: CSDSGRMANEKLFF. This rearrangement joins TRBV29-1 to TRBJ1-4; D is unclear. The CDR3 covers 14 residues. Germline-derived CDR1 and CDR2 are SQVTM and ANQGSEA. V lost 7 bases and J lost 3, with 15 bases in between. The full variable domain, completed using reference TRBV29-1 and TRBJ1-4, is SAVISQKPSRDICQRGTSLTIQCQVDSQVTMMFWYRQQPGQSLTLIATANQGSEATYESGFVIDKFPISRPNLTFSTLTVSNMSPEDSSIYLCSDSGRMANEKLFFGSGTQLSVL.

This chain connects TRBV18 to TRBJ2-7, with D hard to call. Germline-derived CDR1 and CDR2 are KGHSH and LQKENI. The CDR3 contains 11 residues. V lost 6 bases and J 5 bases, leaving 8 bases between the germline ends. The CDR3 nucleotides read TGTGCCAGCTCGCCCTTGGACGAGCAGTACTTC. Translated: CASSPLDEQYF.

This clonotype was detected many times. The chain has TRBV4-1 and TRBJ2-3, with 7 bases fitting TRBD1. The CDR3 loop spans 13 amino acids. Looked up from germline, CDR1 is MGHRA and CDR2 is YSYEKL. The V segment lost 4 bases and the J segment 3 bases; nucleotides outside the gene matches: 1. The CDR3 DNA sequence: TGCGCCAGCAGCCTGGGACAGACAGATACGCAGTATTTT. Encoded protein: CASSLGQTDTQYF.

For this clonotype: A single base separates this from a much larger clone, so it may be a read error. V gene TRBV5-4 combines with J gene TRBJ2-5, with TRBD1 matching over 7 bases. This CDR3 has 14 residues. V lost 4 bases to trimming and J lost 7 bases; unmatched junction nucleotides: 10. CDR1 and CDR2 (germline): SGHNT, YYREEE (reference sequence). CDR3 residues: CASSPPTGKGTQYF. Here the CDR3 DNA reads TGTGCCAGCAGCCCACCGACAGGGAAGGGGACCCAGTACTTC.

This clonotype was counted many times. The chain links TRBV29-1 to TRBJ2-1, with D perhaps matching TRBD1 (6 bases). Between the trimmed V and J ends, which lost 4 bases and 4 bases, there was a span of 20 bases. CDR3 length equals 16 residues. Germline V CDR1 and CDR2: SQVTM, ANQGSEA. The CDR3 DNA follows: TGCAGCGTTGTTGGTGTCCGGGACAAAACATACAATGAGCAGTTCTTC. Amino acids: CSVVGVRDKTYNEQFF.

This clonotype has a count of ten or more. This chain connects TRBV4-2 to TRBJ2-1; D is possibly TRBD1 or TRBD2 (5 bases each). The CDR3 totals 14 residues. V shed 3 bases and J shed 5 bases, with 11 bases lying between them. CDR1 LGHNA and CDR2 YNFKEQ come from the germline V gene. CDR3: CASSQPGPNNEQFF. CDR3 nucleotides: TGTGCCAGCAGCCAGCCGGGACCCAACAATGAGCAGTTCTTC.

Comments on this clonotype: This could be a read error, since a much larger clone is one nucleotide away. The V and J genes are TRBV5-1 and TRBJ2-5, with 13 bases identical to TRBD2. TRBJ2-7 explains the end of the DNA better; the J call may be wrong. Per the germline V gene, CDR1 is SGHRS and CDR2 is YFSETQ. The CDR3 runs 16 residues. The CDR3 DNA reads TGCGCCAGCGGGGCCGCGACTAGCGGGGGGCTCGACGAGCAGTACTTC. It encodes CASGAATSGGLDEQYF.

This clonotype was seen many times. This chain uses TRBV5-1 with TRBJ2-7; D gene unclear. Germline CDR1 reads SGHRS; CDR2 reads YFSETQ. This CDR3 is built from 15 residues. Between the trimmed V and J ends, which lost 4 bases and 3 bases, there was a span of 17 bases. The CDR3 loop is CASSLMSSDRYEQYF. CDR3 nucleotide sequence: TGCGCCAGCAGCCTCATGTCCAGCGACCGCTACGAGCAGTACTTC.

This chain joins TRBV5-5 and TRBJ1-4; D is perhaps TRBD1 (5 bases). Trimming removed 0 bases from V and 2 bases from J, with 8 bases in between. Per the germline V gene, CDR1 is SGHKS and CDR2 is YYEKEE (reference sequence). The length of the CDR3 is 15 residues. The CDR3 nucleotides are TGTGCCAGCAGCTTGGACCCAGGGACTAATGAAAAACTGTTTTTT. Its translation is CASSLDPGTNEKLFF.

The V call is TRBV7-2, the J call TRBJ2-1; no definite D call. Deletions cut 1 base from V and 9 bases from J, with 13 bases between. This CDR3 has 14 amino acids. Germline values: CDR1 SGHTA, CDR2 FQGNSA. CDR3 in DNA: TGTGCCAGCAGCTTAGTGCCCCGGGCCGGTGAGCAGTTCTTC. Encoded protein: CASSLVPRAGEQFF.

On this clonotype itself: It may be a read error: a sequence one base away is much more abundant. V and J are TRBV5-6 and TRBJ2-7; no clear D. Germline V gene data show CDR1 as SGHDT and CDR2 as YYEEEE. This CDR3 spans 13 amino acids. DNA for the CDR3: TGTGCCAACAGCTTGAGGCCACTATACGAGCAGTACTTC. This gives the protein CANSLRPLYEQYF.

This clonotype has at least ten counts. The chain employs TRBV11-2 and TRBJ2-5; no clear D gene. Per germline, CDR1 SGHAT and CDR2 FQNNGV. CDR3 size: 11 residues. V was pared by 1 base and J by 11 bases, with 8 bases between. CDR3: CASSLGYAQYF. CDR3 in DNA: TGTGCCAGCAGCTTAGGGTACGCGCAGTACTTC.

The V call is TRBV18, the J call TRBJ2-3; tentative D call: TRBD1 (6 bases). The CDR3 covers 15 residues. Trimming shortened V by 3 bases and J by 0 bases, and 10 bases separated the two germline ends. The germline CDR1 and CDR2 sequences are KGHSH and LQKENI. CDR3: CASSPLTGSTDTQYF. The CDR3 DNA reads TGTGCCAGCTCACCCTTGACAGGTAGCACAGATACGCAGTATTTT.

This clonotype was counted ten times or more. V is TRBV20-1 and J is TRBJ1-2, with a tentative D call TRBD1 (6 bases). Trimming removed 4 bases at V and 8 bases at J, with 17 bases between. The CDR3 sequence is 13 residues long. Germline V gene data show CDR1 as DFQATT and CDR2 as SNEGSKA (reference sequence). The CDR3 DNA sequence: TGCAGTGCTAATAAGGGGACAACCGCCGGCTACACCTTC. Its translation is CSANKGTTAGYTF.

This clonotype appeared a single time. The V call is TRBV5-1, the J call TRBJ2-7, with TRBD1 as a possible D gene (6 bases). Germline V gene data show CDR1 as SGHRS and CDR2 as YFSETQ. V dropped 0 bases and J dropped 1 base, with 11 bases sitting between them. The CDR3 length is 15 residues. The CDR3 DNA is TGCGCCAGCAGCTTGGAGCAGGGGACGTCCTACGAGCAGTACTTC. Amino acids: CASSLEQGTSYEQYF.

In regard to this clonotype: A clone one base away is much larger, so this may be a read error. V is TRBV6-6 and J is TRBJ2-7, with TRBD2 matching over 8 bases. The ends lost 2 bases at V and 5 bases at J; junction bases unmatched: 8. Germline values: CDR1 MNHNY, CDR2 SVGAGI (reference sequence). The CDR3 runs to 15 residues. Here the CDR3 DNA reads TGTGCCAGCAGTTACCCAGCGGGAGCGAGTGACGAGCAGTACTTC. Its translation is CASSYPAGASDEQYF.